In this sample, the clone carrying this TCR beta chain turned up many times. Its specificity is unknown. Documented time point: sample taken at primary tumor resection. The donor group consisted of 55 to 85 patients who had untreated, early-stage non-small cell lung cancer. The authors sequenced whole RNA from tumor, nontumor lung or frozen PBMC without sorting. TCRdb fed the 5' RACE reads into MiXCR, producing one record per CDR3 protein. The sample lists approximately 25,000 distinct CDR3 sequences; around 8.8% were seen once. This specimen belongs to a study of spatial heterogeneity in lung cancer. Study as a whole: Compared with alpha-chain sequences, beta-chain sequences were consistently detected in greater numbers. Raw reads showed each unique TCR and UMI combination turning up more than ten times on average.

Overall study results and limits: One measure, the expanded intratumoral alpha and beta TCR count, tracked tumor mutation counts.

The TCR sequence derives from a male donor with early-stage non-small cell lung cancer. The source material was lung tumor tissue, sampled at surgery.

This CDR3 is CASSLAGGSGTGELFF. Written as DNA, the CDR3 is TGCGCCAGCAGCTTGGCCGGGGGGTCAGGCACCGGGGAGCTGTTTTTT. The rearrangement joins TRBV5-1 to TRBJ2-2; the match to TRBD2 covers 7 bases. Looked up from germline, CDR1 is SGHRS and CDR2 is YFSETQ. With 0 bases clipped from V and 4 bases from J, the junction kept 6 bases outside the gene matches. This CDR3 is built from 16 residues.